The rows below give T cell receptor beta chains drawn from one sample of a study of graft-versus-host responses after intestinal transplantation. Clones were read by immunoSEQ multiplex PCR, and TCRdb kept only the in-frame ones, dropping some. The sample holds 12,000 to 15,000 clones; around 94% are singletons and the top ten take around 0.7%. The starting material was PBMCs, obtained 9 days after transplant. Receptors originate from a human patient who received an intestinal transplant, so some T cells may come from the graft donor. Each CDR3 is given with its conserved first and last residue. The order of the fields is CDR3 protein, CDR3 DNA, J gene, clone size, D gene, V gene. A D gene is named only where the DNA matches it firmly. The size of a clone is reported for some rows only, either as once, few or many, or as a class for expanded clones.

CASLLGAEGQETQYF	TGTGCCAGCCTACTGGGGGCGGAGGGGCAAGAGACCCAGTACTTC	TRBJ2-5	NA	NA	TRBV13
CASSLGWGGTDTQYF	TGTGCCAGCAGCTTGGGGTGGGGGGGCACAGATACGCAGTATTTT	TRBJ2-3	NA	NA	TRBV5-4
CASSWTEDYEQYF	TGTGCCAGCTCTTGGACCGAGGACTACGAGCAGTACTTC	TRBJ2-7	once	NA	TRBV27
CASSFLGANEQFF	TGTGCCAGCAGTTTTTTAGGGGCCAATGAGCAGTTCTTC	TRBJ2-1	once	NA	TRBV27
CASGPGQGAGANVLTF	TGTGCTAGTGGTCCGGGACAGGGGGCTGGGGCCAACGTCCTGACTTTC	TRBJ2-6	NA	TRBD1	TRBV12-5
CSVEVGGRGYEQYF	TGCAGCGTTGAAGTCGGAGGGCGAGGATACGAGCAGTACTTC	TRBJ2-7	NA	NA	TRBV29-1
CASSEGQGKGDTQYF	TGTGCCAGCAGTGAAGGACAGGGAAAGGGAGATACGCAGTATTTT	TRBJ2-3	NA	TRBD1	TRBV2
CASSDPPRLAGEYYEQYF	TGTGCCAGCAGTGACCCACCACGACTAGCGGGAGAATACTACGAGCAGTACTTC	TRBJ2-7	NA	TRBD2	TRBV6-4
CASSFGGSSYEQYF	TGTGCCAGCAGTTTCGGGGGGAGTTCCTACGAGCAGTACTTC	TRBJ2-7	NA	TRBD2	TRBV27
CASSIAGYEQYF	TGTGCCAGTAGTATAGCGGGCTACGAGCAGTACTTC	TRBJ2-7	NA	NA	TRBV19
CAWEPGLAGLTDTQYF	TGTGCCTGGGAACCGGGACTAGCGGGACTCACAGATACGCAGTATTTT	TRBJ2-3	NA	TRBD2	TRBV30
CASSPSLRDEQFF	TGTGCCAGCAGCCCGTCCCTCCGGGATGAGCAGTTCTTC	TRBJ2-1	NA	NA	TRBV6-5
CASSLSGAETQYF	TGTGCCAGCAGTTTATCTGGGGCGGAGACCCAGTACTTC	TRBJ2-5	NA	NA	TRBV27
CASSEWATPSGANVLTF	TGTGCCAGCAGCGAGTGGGCCACTCCCTCTGGGGCCAACGTCCTGACTTTC	TRBJ2-6	NA	NA	TRBV11-2
CASSLARDSSYEQYF	TGTGCCAGCAGCTTGGCCCGGGATTCGTCCTACGAGCAGTACTTC	TRBJ2-7	once	NA	TRBV5-5
CASSPGDRPYGYTF	TGTGCCAGCAGCCCAGGGGACAGACCCTATGGCTACACCTTC	TRBJ1-2	NA	TRBD1	TRBV9
CASSYQSYTGELFF	TGTGCCAGCAGTTATCAGAGCTATACCGGGGAGCTGTTTTTT	TRBJ2-2	NA	NA	TRBV27
CAISPGDTQYF	TGTGCCATCAGCCCGGGAGATACGCAGTATTTT	TRBJ2-3	NA	NA	TRBV10-3
CASSLETGYGYTF	TGTGCCAGCAGCTTGGAGACAGGGTATGGCTACACCTTC	TRBJ1-2	NA	TRBD1	TRBV5-4
CASSLVAWSSDEAFF	TGTGCCAGCAGCTTAGTTGCTTGGAGCTCTGATGAAGCTTTCTTT	TRBJ1-1	NA	NA	TRBV7-9
CASSFYGELFF	TGTGCCAGCAGTTTTTACGGGGAGCTGTTTTTT	TRBJ2-2	NA	NA	TRBV27
CASSFGGLGEAFF	TGTGCCAGCAGTTTCGGGGGATTGGGTGAAGCTTTCTTT	TRBJ1-1	NA	NA	TRBV27
CASSLVPSREQYF	TGTGCCAGCAGCTTAGTACCTTCGAGAGAGCAGTACTTC	TRBJ2-7	NA	NA	TRBV11-2
CASVGGAYEQYF	TGTGCCAGCGTGGGGGGGGCCTACGAGCAGTACTTC	TRBJ2-7	NA	TRBD2	TRBV6-5
CASSLAAAGETQYF	TGTGCCAGCAGCTTGGCAGCAGCGGGAGAGACCCAGTACTTC	TRBJ2-5	NA	NA	TRBV5-4
CASSFPGGTYNEQFF	TGTGCCAGCAGCTTCCCTGGGGGGACCTACAATGAGCAGTTCTTC	TRBJ2-1	NA	NA	TRBV5-4